This T cell receptor beta chain emerged from a study of CD8 T cells in ankylosing spondylitis. This clonotype was recorded a few times. By quantitative 5'-RACE with molecular barcodes, the TCR beta libraries were made. One entry per CDR3 protein results from TCRdb running MiXCR on the 5' RACE reads. The data contain 160,000 or so distinct CDR3 sequences, 9.8% of them singletons. Germline V CDR1 and CDR2: KGHDR, SFDVKD. Trimming removed 2 bases from V and 7 bases from J, with 7 bases in between. The CDR3 loop spans 13 amino acids. J is TRBJ2-2 and V is TRBV24-1; no clear D gene. This TCR was recovered from a female donor with ankylosing spondylitis or in good health (not recorded which). The source material was blood, either unsorted or a sorted T cell fraction (not recorded which). CDR3: CATSDSGIGELFF. The CDR3 DNA is TGTGCCACCAGTGATTCCGGAATCGGGGAGCTGTTTTTT.